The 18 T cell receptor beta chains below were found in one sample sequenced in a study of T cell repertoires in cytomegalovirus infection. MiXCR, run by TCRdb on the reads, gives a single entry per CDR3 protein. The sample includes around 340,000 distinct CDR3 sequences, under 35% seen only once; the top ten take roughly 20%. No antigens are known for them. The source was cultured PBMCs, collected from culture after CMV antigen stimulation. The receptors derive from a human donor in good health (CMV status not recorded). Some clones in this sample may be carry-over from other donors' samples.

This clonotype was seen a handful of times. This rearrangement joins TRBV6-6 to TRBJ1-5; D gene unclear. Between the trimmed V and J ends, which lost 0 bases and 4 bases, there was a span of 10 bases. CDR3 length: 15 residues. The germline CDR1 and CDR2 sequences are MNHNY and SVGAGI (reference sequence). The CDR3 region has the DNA TGTGCCAGCAGTTACTCGTTGGTGGCAAATCAGCCCCAGCATTTT. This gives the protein CASSYSLVANQPQHF.

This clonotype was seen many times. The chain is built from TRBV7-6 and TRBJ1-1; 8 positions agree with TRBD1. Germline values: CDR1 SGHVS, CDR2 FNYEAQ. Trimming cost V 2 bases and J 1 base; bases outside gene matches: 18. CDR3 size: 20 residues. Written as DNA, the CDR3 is TGTGCCAGCAGCTTAAGGGGGAAGTACCGGGACAGGAGCTCGAACACTGAAGCTTTCTTT. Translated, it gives CASSLRGKYRDRSSNTEAFF.

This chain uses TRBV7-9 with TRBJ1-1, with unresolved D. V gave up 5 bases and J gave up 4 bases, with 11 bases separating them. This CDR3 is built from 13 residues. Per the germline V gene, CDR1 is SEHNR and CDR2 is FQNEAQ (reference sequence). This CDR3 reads CASSQIGRTEAFF. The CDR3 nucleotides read TGTGCCAGCAGCCAAATTGGGCGCACTGAAGCTTTCTTT.

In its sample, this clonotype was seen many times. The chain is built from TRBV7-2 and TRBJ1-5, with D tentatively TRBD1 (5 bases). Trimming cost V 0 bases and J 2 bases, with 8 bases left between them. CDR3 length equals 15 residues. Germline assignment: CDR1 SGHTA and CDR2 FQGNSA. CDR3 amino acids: CASSLALGGNQPQHF. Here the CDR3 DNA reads TGTGCCAGCAGCTTAGCGCTAGGGGGCAATCAGCCCCAGCATTTT. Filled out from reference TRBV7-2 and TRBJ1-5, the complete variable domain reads GAGVSQSPSNKVTEKGKDVELRCDPISGHTALYWYRQSLGQGLEFLIYFQGNSAPDKSGLPSDRFSAERTGGSVSTLTIQRTQQEDSAVYLCASSLALGGNQPQHFGDGTRLSIL.

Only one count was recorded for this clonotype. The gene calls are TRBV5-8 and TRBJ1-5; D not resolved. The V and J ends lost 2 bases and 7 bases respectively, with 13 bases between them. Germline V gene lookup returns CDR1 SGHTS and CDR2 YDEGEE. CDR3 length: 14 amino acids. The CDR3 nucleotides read TGTGCCAGCAGCTTCTCGGCTTTAGACCAGCCCCAGCATTTT. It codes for CASSFSALDQPQHF.

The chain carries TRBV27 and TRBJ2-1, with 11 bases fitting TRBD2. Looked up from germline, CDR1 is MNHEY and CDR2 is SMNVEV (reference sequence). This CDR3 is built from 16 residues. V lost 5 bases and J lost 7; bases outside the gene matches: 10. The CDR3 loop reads CASSVYSGGAGNEQFF. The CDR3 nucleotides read TGTGCCAGCAGTGTATATAGCGGGGGGGCCGGGAATGAGCAGTTCTTC.

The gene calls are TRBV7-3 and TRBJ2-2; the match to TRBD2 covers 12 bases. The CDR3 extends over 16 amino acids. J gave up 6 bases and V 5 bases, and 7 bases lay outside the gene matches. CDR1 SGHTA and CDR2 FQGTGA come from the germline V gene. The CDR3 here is CASSALAGGRAGELFF. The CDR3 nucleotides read TGTGCCAGCAGCGCACTAGCGGGGGGCCGGGCCGGGGAGCTGTTTTTT.

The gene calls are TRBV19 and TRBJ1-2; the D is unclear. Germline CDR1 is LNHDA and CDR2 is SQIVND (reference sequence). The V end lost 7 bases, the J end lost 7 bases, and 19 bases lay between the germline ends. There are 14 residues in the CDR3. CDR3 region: CASTQPWNRGGYTF. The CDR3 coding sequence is TGTGCCAGTACCCAACCCTGGAACCGCGGTGGCTACACCTTC.

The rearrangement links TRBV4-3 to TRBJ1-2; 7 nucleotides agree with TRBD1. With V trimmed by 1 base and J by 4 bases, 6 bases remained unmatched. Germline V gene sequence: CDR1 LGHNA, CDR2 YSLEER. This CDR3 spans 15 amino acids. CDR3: CASSQGTGVGYGYTF. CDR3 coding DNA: TGCGCCAGCAGCCAAGGTACAGGGGTCGGCTATGGCTACACCTTC.

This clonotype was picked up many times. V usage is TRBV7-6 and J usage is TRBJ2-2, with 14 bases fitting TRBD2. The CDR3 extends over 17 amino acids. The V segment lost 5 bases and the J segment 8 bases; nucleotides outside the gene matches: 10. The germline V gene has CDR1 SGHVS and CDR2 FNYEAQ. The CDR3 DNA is TGTGCCAGCAGCCTACTAGGACTAGCGGGAGGCGTGGGGGAGCTGTTTTTT. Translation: CASSLLGLAGGVGELFF.

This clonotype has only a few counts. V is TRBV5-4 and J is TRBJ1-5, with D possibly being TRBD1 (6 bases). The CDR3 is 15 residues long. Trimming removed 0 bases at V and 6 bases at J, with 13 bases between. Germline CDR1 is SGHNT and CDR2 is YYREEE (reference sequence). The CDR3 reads CASSLGGGRGQPQHF. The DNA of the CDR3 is TGTGCCAGCAGCTTGGGAGGGGGAAGGGGTCAGCCCCAGCATTTT. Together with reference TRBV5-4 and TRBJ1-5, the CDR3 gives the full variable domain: ETGVTQSPTHLIKTRGQQVTLRCSSQSGHNTVSWYQQALGQGPQFIFQYYREEENGRGNFPPRFSGLQFPNYSSELNVNALELDDSALYLCASSLGGGRGQPQHFGDGTRLSIL.

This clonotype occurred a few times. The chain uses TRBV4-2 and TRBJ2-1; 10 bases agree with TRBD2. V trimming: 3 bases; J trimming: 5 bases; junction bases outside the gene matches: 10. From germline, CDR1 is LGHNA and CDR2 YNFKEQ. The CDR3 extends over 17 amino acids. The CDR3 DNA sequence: TGTGCCAGCAGCCAGGTTGGCCTAGCGGGAGTTGACAATGAGCAGTTCTTC. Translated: CASSQVGLAGVDNEQFF.

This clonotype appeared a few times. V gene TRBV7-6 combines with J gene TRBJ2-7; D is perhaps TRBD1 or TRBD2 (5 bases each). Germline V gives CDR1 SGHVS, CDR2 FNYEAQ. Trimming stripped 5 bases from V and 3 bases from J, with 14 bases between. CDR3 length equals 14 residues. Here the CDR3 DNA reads TGTGCCAGCAGCCCTGGGACCTTATACTACGAGCAGTACTTC. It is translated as CASSPGTLYYEQYF.

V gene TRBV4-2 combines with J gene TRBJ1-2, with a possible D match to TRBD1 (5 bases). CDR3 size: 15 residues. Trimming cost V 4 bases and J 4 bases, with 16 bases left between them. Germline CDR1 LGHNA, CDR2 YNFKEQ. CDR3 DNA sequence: TGTGCCAGCAGCCCGGGGGAGGATTCATTCTATGGCTACACCTTC. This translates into CASSPGEDSFYGYTF.

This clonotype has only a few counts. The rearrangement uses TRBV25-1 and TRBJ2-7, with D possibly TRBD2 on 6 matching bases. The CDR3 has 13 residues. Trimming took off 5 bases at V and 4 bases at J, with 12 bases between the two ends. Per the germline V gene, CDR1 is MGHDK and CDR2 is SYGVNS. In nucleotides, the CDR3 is TGTGCCAGCAGTCAAACCGGGGGATACGAGCAGTACTTC. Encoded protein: CASSQTGGYEQYF.

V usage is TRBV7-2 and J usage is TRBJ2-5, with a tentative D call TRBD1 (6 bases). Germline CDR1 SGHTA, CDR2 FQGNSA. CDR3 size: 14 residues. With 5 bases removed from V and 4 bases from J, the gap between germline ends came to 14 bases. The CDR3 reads CASSQGPLRETQYF. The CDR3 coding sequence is TGTGCCAGCAGCCAGGGGCCCTTACGAGAGACCCAGTACTTC.

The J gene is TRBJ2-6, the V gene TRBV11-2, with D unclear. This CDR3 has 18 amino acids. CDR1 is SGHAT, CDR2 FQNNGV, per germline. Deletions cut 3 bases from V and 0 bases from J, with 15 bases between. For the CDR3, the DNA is TGTGCCAGCAGCTTCCTTCCAACGGTTTACTCTGGGGCCAACGTCCTGACTTTC. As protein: CASSFLPTVYSGANVLTF.

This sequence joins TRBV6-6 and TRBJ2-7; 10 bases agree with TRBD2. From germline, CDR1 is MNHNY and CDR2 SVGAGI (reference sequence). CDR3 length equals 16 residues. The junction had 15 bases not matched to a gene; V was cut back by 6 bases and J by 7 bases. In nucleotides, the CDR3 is TGTGCCAGCAGACCCACGGCTAGCGGGAGTGGGTGGGAGCAGTACTTC. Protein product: CASRPTASGSGWEQYF.